The present T cell receptor beta chain was sequenced within a study of T cell responses to AZD1222 COVID-19 vaccine. Study summary: Both about-4-week and about-12-week second-dose recipients were combined. Whole-study findings and limits: Per reports, nearly half of all spike-specific TCRs target regions that are unmutated in variants. Two AZD1222 administrations were followed by greater Spike-specific TCR breadth and depth.

TCRdb's copy holds only in-frame clones and misses some; the assay was immunoSEQ multiplex PCR. The sample has about 85,000 clones; over 70% are singletons. The CDR3 runs 16 residues. CDR1 is MGHRA and CDR2 is YSYEKL in the germline V gene. The ends were cut back, 5 bases at V and 7 bases at J, with 21 bases in the middle. Note on this clone: Its specificity is not known.

The TCR originated in an adult in good health. The input for sequencing was peripheral blood, taken on day 0 of AZD1222 vaccination. The chain has TRBV4-1 and TRBJ2-1; D tentatively reads TRBD1 or TRBD2 (6 bases each). In nucleotides, the CDR3 is TGCGCCAGCAGCTTAGGGGGGACATCGGCGGGGAATGAGCAGTTCTTC. Residues: CASSLGGTSAGNEQFF.